This T cell receptor beta chain came from a study of blood T cell repertoires in COVID-19. Study-wide context: Samples representing acute and convalescent COVID-19 were sourced from the United States, Italy and Spain. PBMCs, B-cell-depleted T cells, or T cells provided the cDNA or gDNA that made up the material.

As processed by the authors: Amplified reference gene primers provided the basis for estimating nucleated cell counts. TCRdb's copy holds only in-frame clones and misses some; the assay was immunoSEQ multiplex PCR. V, J and clone size reflect that table, while D and trimming were determined from the DNA. Of just over 250,000 clones in the sample, 80% to 90% were seen once. Germline CDR1 and CDR2: SNHLY and FYNNEI. The length of the CDR3 is 17 residues. The ends were cut back, 7 bases at V and 7 bases at J, with 25 bases in the middle. The receptor's source is a woman in her 70s with COVID-19, enrolled during active disease. The chain couples TRBV2 to TRBJ1-4; D may be TRBD1 (5 bases). Sample: peripheral blood. CDR3 nucleotide sequence: TGTGCCAGCAAAAGGCGCATGCTAGGGGAATTGGGTGAAAAACTGTTTTTT. It encodes CASKRRMLGELGEKLFF.